The text below deals with one T cell receptor beta chain. This CDR3 has 15 residues. Germline V lookup: CDR1 SGHTA, CDR2 FQGTGA. Trimming removed 2 bases from V and 5 bases from J, with 13 bases in between. In the original processing: The assay estimated nucleated cells by amplifying reference gene primers. Here immunoSEQ multiplex PCR was the method, and the copy in TCRdb shows in-frame clones only, minus some. The V and J calls and the clone size are those of that table, but D and trimming were determined from the DNA. This table has 100,000 to 120,000 clones, about 80% appearing once. These data are taken from a study of blood T cell repertoires in COVID-19. Overall study context: Samples representing acute and convalescent COVID-19 were sourced from the United States, Italy and Spain. PBMCs, B-cell-depleted T cells, or T cells were the source of the cDNA or gDNA that made up the material.

The sequence derives from a woman aged 35 to 49 with acute or convalescent COVID-19. The sequenced sample was peripheral blood. The chain employs TRBV7-3 and TRBJ2-1, with D possibly TRBD1 on 5 matching bases. As DNA, the CDR3 is TGTGCCAGCAGCTTAGGGGCCCCAACGAACAATGAGCAGTTCTTC. It is translated as CASSLGAPTNNEQFF.